This T cell receptor beta chain derives from a study of chemoradiotherapy in HPV16-positive cancers. Study information: Functional T-cell assays on a couple of HPV16-positive patients' cells defined candidate HPV-specific clones and common TCR motifs.

General study results and limits: Better recurrence-free survival went with HPV-responsive T-cell expansion in HPV16-positive patients. During treatment, candidate HPV-specific clones and E7-related motifs expanded in tumor.

Worth noting for this clone: Antigen: not known.

Repertoires were sampled repeatedly during chemoradiotherapy. The germline V gene encodes CDR1 SGHDN and CDR2 FVKESK. Trimming pared 4 bases from V and 3 bases from J, leaving 3 bases between. The CDR3 extends over 12 amino acids. Profiled with immunoSEQ multiplex PCR; TCRdb holds only in-frame clones, not every one. The table lists approximately 9,300 clones, about 91% of them singletons, with around an eighth in the top ten. This receptor was identified in a human donor with HPV-associated anogenital cancer. The chain is built from TRBV14 and TRBJ2-2; D gene unclear. The sequences come from blood, collected from a patient who underwent chemoradiotherapy. CDR3 sequence reads: CASSPDTGELFF. For the CDR3, the DNA is TGTGCCAGCAGCCCGGACACCGGGGAGCTGTTTTTT. Using reference TRBV14 and TRBJ2-2 for the parts outside the CDR3, the full variable domain is EAGVTQFPSHSVIEKGQTVTLRCDPISGHDNLYWYRRVMGKEIKFLLHFVKESKQDESGMPNNRFLAERTGGTYSTLKVQPAELEDSGVYFCASSPDTGELFFGEGSRLTVL.